This note documents a single T cell receptor (beta chain) sequence. The antigen is unknown. The data were taken from a study of a mutant IDH1 vaccine in newly diagnosed glioma. Study information: Treated patients comprised 62.5% males and 37.5% females, mean age approximately 38 years.

Time point in this sample: week 23, last vaccination. Mutant IDH1 20-mer peptide, at 300 ug, made up each vaccine dose, with topical imiquimod. Measured with immunoSEQ multiplex PCR; TCRdb has only the in-frame clones, and not every one. There are tens of thousands of clones in the sample; around 74% occur only once, and more than 4.5% lies in the top ten. V was clipped by 5 bases and J by 10 bases, with 13 bases between them. The CDR3 loop spans 12 amino acids. CDR1 is SGHRS, CDR2 YFSETQ, per germline. Sample: PBMCs, taken from a glioma patient whose treatment included an IDH1 peptide vaccine. This chain links TRBV5-1 with TRBJ2-1, with unresolved D. The clonotype originates from a man between 45 and 60 years old with glioma. CDR3 in DNA: TGCGCCAGCAGTGAAGGGCGGCGAGAGCAGTTCTTC. Residues: CASSEGRREQFF.